The 24 T cell receptor beta chains below come from one sample, sequenced in a study of cytomegalovirus exposure and HLA in healthy donors. The PCR contained 60 Vbeta and 13 Jbeta primers. Method: immunoSEQ multiplex PCR; TCRdb's copy keeps in-frame clones and lacks some. This table holds 100,000 to 150,000 clones, around 79% found once. The source material was PBMCs. The receptor source for this set is a woman between 18 and 29 years old in good health and CMV-seronegative.

The chain recombines TRBV4-1 with TRBJ1-3; TRBD1 agrees at 10 bases. The CDR3 covers 14 residues. V shed 1 base, J shed 8 bases, and the junction held 2 bases outside the gene matches. Germline V CDR1 and CDR2: MGHRA, YSYEKL. CDR3 sequence: CASSQVGQGYTIYF. For the CDR3, the DNA is TGCGCCAGCAGCCAAGTGGGACAGGGGTACACCATATATTTT.

This clone was observed once. The rearrangement uses TRBV27 and TRBJ2-7; D is perhaps TRBD2 (6 bases). Germline values: CDR1 MNHEY, CDR2 SMNVEV (reference sequence). The CDR3 contains 14 residues. V dropped 6 bases and J dropped 2 bases, with 14 bases sitting between them. CDR3 amino acids: CASSITRGTYEQYF. The CDR3 DNA reads TGTGCCAGCAGCATCACTCGGGGGACCTACGAGCAGTACTTC.

This clone turned up a few times. J is TRBJ1-4 and V is TRBV7-2; D is uncertain. Trimming took 7 bases from V and 0 from J, leaving 15 bases between them. The CDR3 covers 16 residues. The germline gives CDR1 SGHTA, CDR2 FQGNSA. CDR3 region: CASTFGIHSTNEKLFF. For the CDR3, the DNA is TGTGCCAGCACCTTCGGGATCCACTCAACTAATGAAAAACTGTTTTTT.

A word on this clone: Relative to the germline gene, one junction end is altered; a read error may explain this. J is TRBJ2-6 and V is TRBV27, with TRBD1 as a possible D gene (5 bases). The germline CDR1 and CDR2 sequences are MNHEY and SMNVEV (reference sequence). The CDR3 runs to 18 residues. The CDR3 DNA sequence: TGTGCCAGCAGTCCAGGGCCTCTTCGCCCCTCTGGGGCCAACGGCCTGACTTTC. Its translation is CASSPGPLRPSGANGLTF.

This chain uses TRBV4-2 with TRBJ1-4; D perhaps matches TRBD1 (5 bases). In germline, CDR1 is LGHNA, CDR2 YNFKEQ. The V end lost 2 bases, the J end lost 2 bases, and 9 bases lay between the germline ends. The CDR3 consists of 15 residues. The DNA of the CDR3 is TGTGCCAGCAGCCAAAGCGGGGGGACTAATGAAAAACTGTTTTTT. Translated: CASSQSGGTNEKLFF.

Points on this clone: Mismatch with germline at one junction end may stem from a read error. The gene calls are TRBV7-8 and TRBJ1-5; TRBD1 is a possible D gene (5 bases). Germline values: CDR1 SGHVS, CDR2 FQNEAQ. The CDR3 contains 15 residues. CDR3 residues: CASSLDGAGYQSQHF. In DNA form, the CDR3 reads TGTGCCAGCAGCTTAGATGGGGCAGGGTATCAGTCCCAGCATTTT. The entire variable domain, with the rest obtained from reference TRBV7-8 and TRBJ1-5, is as follows: GAGVSQSPRYKVAKRGQDVALRCDPISGHVSLFWYQQALGQGPEFLTYFQNEAQLDKSGLPSDRFFAERPEGSVSTLKIQRTQQEDSAVYLCASSLDGAGYQSQHFGDGTRLSIL.

This chain links TRBV7-9 with TRBJ1-5; tentative D call: TRBD1 (5 bases). Trimming left V 5 bases short and J 5 bases short, with 16 bases between. CDR1 and CDR2 (germline): SEHNR, FQNEAQ (reference sequence). CDR3 length equals 15 residues. The CDR3 bases are TGTGCCAGCAGCCCTACCAGGGATTTGGATCAGCCCCAGCATTTT. This encodes CASSPTRDLDQPQHF.

This clone was picked up one time. J is TRBJ1-2 and V is TRBV25-1, with D possibly matching TRBD1 (5 bases). V lost 1 base, J lost 4 bases, and 10 bases lay in between. The germline V gene has CDR1 MGHDK and CDR2 SYGVNS. This CDR3 has 14 residues. The DNA for the CDR3 is TGTGCCAGCAGTGAATTTGGGGGACTCTATGGCTACACCTTC. Translated: CASSEFGGLYGYTF.

The J gene is TRBJ2-7, the V gene TRBV7-9, with 8 positions matching TRBD2. Germline CDR1 SEHNR, CDR2 FQNEAQ (reference sequence). The CDR3 sequence is 17 residues long. J was trimmed by 2 bases and V by 5 bases; bases with no gene match: 14. The CDR3 region has the DNA TGTGCCAGCAGCCCTACTCCTACTAGCGGACCAACCTACGAGCAGTACTTC. It is translated as CASSPTPTSGPTYEQYF.

The V call is TRBV19, the J call TRBJ2-7; 9 positions match TRBD1. The V gene's germline CDR1 is LNHDA and CDR2 SQIVND (reference sequence). V dropped 5 bases and J dropped 2; count of bases not matched to a gene: 4. This CDR3 contains 14 residues. This CDR3 is CASSPRQGAYEQYF. The CDR3, as DNA: TGTGCCAGTAGTCCCCGACAGGGGGCCTACGAGCAGTACTTC.

The V call is TRBV5-1, the J call TRBJ1-1; 7 bases match TRBD1. The CDR3 sequence is 13 residues long. Germline CDR1 is SGHRS and CDR2 is YFSETQ. V was pared by 7 bases and J by 4 bases, with 7 bases of the junction left unmatched. The CDR3: CASSLDRVTEAFF. The CDR3 region has the DNA TGCGCCAGCTCCCTCGACAGGGTCACTGAAGCTTTCTTT.

CDR3 loop: CAWSSGTGEQPQHF. The CDR3, as DNA: TGTGCCTGGAGTTCCGGGACAGGGGAACAGCCCCAGCATTTT. The rearrangement joins TRBV30 to TRBJ1-5; 10 nucleotides line up with TRBD1. J gave up 7 bases and V 2 bases, and 5 bases lay outside the gene matches. Germline CDR1 is GTSNPN and CDR2 is SVGIG (reference sequence). CDR3 size: 14 residues.

The chain is built from TRBV5-5 and TRBJ1-3, with a tentative D call TRBD1 (5 bases). Germline-derived CDR1 and CDR2 are SGHKS and YYEKEE (reference sequence). This CDR3 has 14 residues. The V end lost 2 bases, the J end lost 4 bases, and 10 bases lay between the germline ends. CDR3 nucleotides: TGTGCCAGCAGCTTTTCCCGACAGGGAAACACCATATATTTT. It translates to CASSFSRQGNTIYF.

Details on this clone: Different DNA sequences within this sample yield the same CDR3. The V gene is TRBV7-9, the J gene TRBJ2-1; D may be TRBD2 (6 bases). The CDR3 length is 17 residues. V was pared by 5 bases and J by 1 base, with 18 bases between. Per germline, CDR1 SEHNR and CDR2 FQNEAQ (reference sequence). The DNA of the CDR3 is TGTGCCAGCAGCGCTAGGACGGGGGAAATGTCCTACAATGAGCAGTTCTTC. Amino acid sequence: CASSARTGEMSYNEQFF.

Only one count was recorded for this clone. V gene TRBV19 combines with J gene TRBJ2-4; 12 bases match TRBD1. CDR3 length: 17 residues. The germline gives CDR1 LNHDA, CDR2 SQIVND (reference sequence). After removal of 4 bases from V and 3 bases from J, the junction contained 7 bases not matched to a gene. The CDR3 loop reads CASSTGTGGWSKNIQYF. CDR3 sequence (DNA): TGTGCCAGTAGTACAGGGACAGGGGGCTGGAGCAAAAACATTCAGTACTTC. Filled out from reference TRBV19 and TRBJ2-4, the complete variable domain reads DGGITQSPKYLFRKEGQNVTLSCEQNLNHDAMYWYRQDPGQGLRLIYYSQIVNDFQKGDIAEGYSVSREKKESFPLTVTSAQKNPTAFYLCASSTGTGGWSKNIQYFGAGTRLSVL.

In this sample, this clone turned up a few times. In DNA, the CDR3 is TGTGCCAGCAGCCGGAACTCCGGGACTAGCGCTCAGAATGAGCAGTTCTTC. Translated, it gives CASSRNSGTSAQNEQFF. The V call is TRBV4-2, the J call TRBJ2-1, with TRBD2 identical over 10 bases. The V gene end was trimmed by 4 bases and the J gene end by 7 bases; junction bases not matched to a gene: 13. Germline CDR1 is LGHNA and CDR2 is YNFKEQ. The CDR3 is made up of 17 amino acids.

J is TRBJ1-1 and V is TRBV4-1, with TRBD1 identical over 8 bases. CDR1 and CDR2 (germline): MGHRA, YSYEKL. This CDR3 is built from 16 residues. The ends lost 6 bases at V and 2 bases at J; junction bases unmatched: 11. The chain's CDR3 is CASREGQGKDNTEAFF. DNA of the CDR3: TGCGCCAGCAGGGAAGGACAGGGAAAGGATAACACTGAAGCTTTCTTT.

This clone was found once. The chain links TRBV7-2 to TRBJ2-7; 14 nucleotides line up with TRBD2. CDR1 and CDR2 (germline): SGHTA, FQGNSA. The CDR3 contains 15 residues. V lost 4 bases and J lost 4; bases outside the gene matches: 3. The CDR3 nucleotides are TGTGCCAGCAGCTGGGGGACTAGCGGGAGATACGAGCAGTACTTC. Amino acid sequence: CASSWGTSGRYEQYF.

The V gene is TRBV7-6, the J gene TRBJ1-4, with a weak D call TRBD1 (5 bases). CDR3 size: 16 residues. V was cut by 1 base and J by 8 bases, with 17 bases left in between. CDR1 is SGHVS and CDR2 is FNYEAQ in the germline V gene. CDR3 amino acids: CASSLGAQGLGEKLFF. The CDR3 DNA reads as TGTGCCAGCAGCTTAGGGGCGCAGGGCTTAGGCGAAAAACTGTTTTTT.

The rearrangement uses TRBV7-2 and TRBJ2-5; possibly TRBD1 for D (5 bases). Germline CDR1 is SGHTA and CDR2 is FQGNSA. V shed 0 bases and J shed 4 bases, with 12 bases lying between them. The CDR3 contains 15 residues. CDR3 coding DNA: TGTGCCAGCAGCTTAGCTAGGAGCCAGGGAGAGACCCAGTACTTC. It encodes CASSLARSQGETQYF. Full variable domain (remainder filled in from reference TRBV7-2 and TRBJ2-5): GAGVSQSPSNKVTEKGKDVELRCDPISGHTALYWYRQSLGQGLEFLIYFQGNSAPDKSGLPSDRFSAERTGGSVSTLTIQRTQQEDSAVYLCASSLARSQGETQYFGPGTRLLVL.

V and J are TRBV14 and TRBJ1-2; D is possibly TRBD1 (5 bases). Germline values: CDR1 SGHDN, CDR2 FVKESK. Trimming cost V 4 bases and J 0 bases, with 12 bases left between them. This CDR3 spans 15 amino acids. CDR3 coding DNA: TGTGCCAGCAGCCGCAACAGGAAAACTAACTATGGCTACACCTTC. Translated, it gives CASSRNRKTNYGYTF.

This chain connects TRBV18 to TRBJ1-2; the D is unclear. In germline, CDR1 is KGHSH, CDR2 LQKENI. Between the trimmed V and J ends, which lost 5 bases and 6 bases, there was a span of 10 bases. CDR3 length: 12 residues. The CDR3 DNA is TGTGCCAGCTCAGCCTACCTGGATGGCTACACCTTC. This translates into CASSAYLDGYTF.

The chain joins TRBV30 to TRBJ2-7, with a tentative D call TRBD2 (7 bases). Trimming took 8 bases from V and 2 from J, leaving 19 bases between them. Germline CDR1 is GTSNPN and CDR2 is SVGIG (reference sequence). This CDR3 has 14 amino acids. The CDR3 bases are TGTGCCGGAGAGGGGGAGGGATTTACCTACGAGCAGTACTTC. This translates into CAGEGEGFTYEQYF.

The chain couples TRBV30 to TRBJ1-2; TRBD1 agrees at 9 bases. Losses at the gene ends were 2 bases for V and 4 bases for J; bases not matched to a gene: 5. Germline V gene lookup returns CDR1 GTSNPN and CDR2 SVGIG (reference sequence). The CDR3 is made up of 14 amino acids. Here the CDR3 reads CAWSSGTGSYGYTF. The CDR3, as DNA: TGTGCCTGGAGTTCCGGGACAGGGTCCTATGGCTACACCTTC.